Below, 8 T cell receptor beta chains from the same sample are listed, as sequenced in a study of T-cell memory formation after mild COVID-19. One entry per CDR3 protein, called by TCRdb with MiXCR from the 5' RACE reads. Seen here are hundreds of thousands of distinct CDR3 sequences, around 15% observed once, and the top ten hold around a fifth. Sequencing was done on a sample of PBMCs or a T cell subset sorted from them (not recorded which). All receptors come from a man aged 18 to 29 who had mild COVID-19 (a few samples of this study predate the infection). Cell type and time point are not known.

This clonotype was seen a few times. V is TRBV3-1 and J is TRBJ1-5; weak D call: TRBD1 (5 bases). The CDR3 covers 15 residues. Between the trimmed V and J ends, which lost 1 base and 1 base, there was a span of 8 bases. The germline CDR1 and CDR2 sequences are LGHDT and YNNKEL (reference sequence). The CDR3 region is CASSQGGRSNQPQHF. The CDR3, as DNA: TGTGCCAGCAGCCAAGGGGGACGGAGCAATCAGCCCCAGCATTTT.

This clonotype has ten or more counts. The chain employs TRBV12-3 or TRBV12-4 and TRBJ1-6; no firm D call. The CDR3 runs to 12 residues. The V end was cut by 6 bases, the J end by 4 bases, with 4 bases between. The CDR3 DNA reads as TGTGCCAGCAGCAGATATAATTCACCCCTCCACTTT. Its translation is CASSRYNSPLHF.

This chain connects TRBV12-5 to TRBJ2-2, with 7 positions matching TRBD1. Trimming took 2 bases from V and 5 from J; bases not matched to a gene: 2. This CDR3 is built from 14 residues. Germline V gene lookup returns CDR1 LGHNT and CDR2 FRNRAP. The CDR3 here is CASGLRQGTGELFF. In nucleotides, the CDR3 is TGTGCTAGTGGTTTGAGACAGGGTACCGGGGAGCTGTTTTTT.

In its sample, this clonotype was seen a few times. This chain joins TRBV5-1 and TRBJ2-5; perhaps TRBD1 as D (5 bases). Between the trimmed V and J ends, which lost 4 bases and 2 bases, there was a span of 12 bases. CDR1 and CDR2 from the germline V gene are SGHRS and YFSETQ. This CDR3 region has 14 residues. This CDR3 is CASSEGAVQETQYF. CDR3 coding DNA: TGCGCCAGCAGCGAAGGGGCGGTTCAAGAGACCCAGTACTTC.

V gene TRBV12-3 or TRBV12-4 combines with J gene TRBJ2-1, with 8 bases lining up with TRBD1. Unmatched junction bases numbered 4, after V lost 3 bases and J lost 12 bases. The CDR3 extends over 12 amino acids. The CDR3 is CASSFLGTGQFF. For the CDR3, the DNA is TGTGCCAGCAGTTTTTTGGGGACAGGGCAGTTCTTC.

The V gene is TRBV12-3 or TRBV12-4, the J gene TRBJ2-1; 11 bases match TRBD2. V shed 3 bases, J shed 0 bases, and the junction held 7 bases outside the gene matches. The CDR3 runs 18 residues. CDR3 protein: CASSFWVLAGDSYNEQFF. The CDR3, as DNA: TGTGCCAGCAGTTTTTGGGTACTAGCGGGGGACTCCTACAATGAGCAGTTCTTC.

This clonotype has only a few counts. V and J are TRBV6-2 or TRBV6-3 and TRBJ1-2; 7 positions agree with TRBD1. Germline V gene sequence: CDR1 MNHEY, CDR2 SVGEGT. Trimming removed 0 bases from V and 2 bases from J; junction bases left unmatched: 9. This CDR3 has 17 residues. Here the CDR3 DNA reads TGTGCCAGCAGTTACTCATGGACAGGCGGCCCCAACTATGGCTACACCTTC. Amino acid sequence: CASSYSWTGGPNYGYTF.

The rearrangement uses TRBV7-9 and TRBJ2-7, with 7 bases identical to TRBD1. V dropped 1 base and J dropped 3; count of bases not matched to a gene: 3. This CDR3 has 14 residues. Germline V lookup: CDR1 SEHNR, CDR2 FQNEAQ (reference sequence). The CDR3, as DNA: TGTGCCAGCAGCTTAGGTCCAGGGGGCTACGAGCAGTACTTC. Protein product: CASSLGPGGYEQYF.